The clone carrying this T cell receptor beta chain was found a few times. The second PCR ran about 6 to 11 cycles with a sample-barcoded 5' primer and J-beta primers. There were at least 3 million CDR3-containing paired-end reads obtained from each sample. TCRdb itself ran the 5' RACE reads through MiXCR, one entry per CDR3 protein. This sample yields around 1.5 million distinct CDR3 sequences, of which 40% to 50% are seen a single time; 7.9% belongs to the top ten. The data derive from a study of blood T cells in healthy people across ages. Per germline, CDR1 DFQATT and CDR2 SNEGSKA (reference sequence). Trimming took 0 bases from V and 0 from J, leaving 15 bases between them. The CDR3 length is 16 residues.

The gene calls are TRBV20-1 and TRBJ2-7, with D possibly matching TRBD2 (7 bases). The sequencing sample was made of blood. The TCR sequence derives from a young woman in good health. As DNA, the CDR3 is TGCAGTGCTAGAGATCAGGCGGGGGCTTCCTCCTACGAGCAGTACTTC. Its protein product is CSARDQAGASSYEQYF.